The clone carrying this T cell receptor (beta chain) was detected many times. The V end lost 5 bases, the J end lost 0 bases, and 10 bases lay between the germline ends. This CDR3 contains 14 residues. Germline CDR1 is SGHVS and CDR2 is FNYEAQ. This sample is part of a study of Graves' ophthalmopathy and Graves' hyperthyroidism. Moderate-to-severe activity, CAS at least 3, NOSPECS at least 4 and duration under 3 months characterized donors with ophthalmopathy. Exclusion applied to patients with other autoimmune diseases, uncontrolled infections, pregnancy or lactation. Orbital computed tomography, thyroid ultrasound, TRAb, serum thyroxine and clinical symptoms formed the basis of diagnosis. Investigators amplified TCR beta CDR3 regions from RNA transcripts. RT-PCR in the first round used HTBI primers; a second-round multiplex PCR followed. TCRdb reanalysed the multiplex PCR reads using MiXCR and keeps one entry per CDR3 protein. In the table there are 660,000 or so distinct CDR3 sequences, about 38% of which are singletons.

The chain recombines TRBV7-6 with TRBJ1-1; tentative D call: TRBD1 (5 bases). The sequenced material came from peripheral blood. The sequence was collected from an adult man with Graves' ophthalmopathy. CDR3 amino acids: CASSPGFMNTEAFF. CDR3 DNA: TGTGCCAGCAGCCCAGGGTTTATGAACACTGAAGCTTTCTTT.